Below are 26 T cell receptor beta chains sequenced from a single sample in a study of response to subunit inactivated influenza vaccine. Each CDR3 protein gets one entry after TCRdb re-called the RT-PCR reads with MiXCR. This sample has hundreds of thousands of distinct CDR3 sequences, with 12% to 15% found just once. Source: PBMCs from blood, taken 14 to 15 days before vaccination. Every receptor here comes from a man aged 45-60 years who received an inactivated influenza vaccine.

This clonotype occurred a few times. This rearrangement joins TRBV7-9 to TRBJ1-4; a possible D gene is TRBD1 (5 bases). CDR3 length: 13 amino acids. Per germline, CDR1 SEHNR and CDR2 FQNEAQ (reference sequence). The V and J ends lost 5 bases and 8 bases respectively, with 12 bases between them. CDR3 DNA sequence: TGTGCCAGCAGCCTGGGACTGTACGAAAAACTGTTTTTT. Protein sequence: CASSLGLYEKLFF.

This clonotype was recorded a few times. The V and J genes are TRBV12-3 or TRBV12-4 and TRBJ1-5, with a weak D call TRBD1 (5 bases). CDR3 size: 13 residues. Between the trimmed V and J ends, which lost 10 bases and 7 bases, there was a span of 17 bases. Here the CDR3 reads CATQEGYGQPQHF. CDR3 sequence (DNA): TGTGCCACCCAGGAGGGGTACGGCCAGCCCCAGCATTTT.

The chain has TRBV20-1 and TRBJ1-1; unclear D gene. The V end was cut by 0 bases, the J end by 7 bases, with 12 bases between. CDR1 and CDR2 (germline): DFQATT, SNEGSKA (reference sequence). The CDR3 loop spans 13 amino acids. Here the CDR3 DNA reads TGCAGTGCTAGAGATGAGGTTGGGGTTGAAGCTTTCTTT. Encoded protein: CSARDEVGVEAFF.

DNA of the CDR3: TGCAGTGCTAGAGATCTCACTAGCGGGAGGTACGAGCAGTACTTC. Its translation is CSARDLTSGRYEQYF. The gene calls are TRBV20-1 and TRBJ2-7, with 12 bases fitting TRBD2. The CDR3 is made up of 15 amino acids. Trimming removed 0 bases from V and 4 bases from J; junction bases left unmatched: 4. Per the germline V gene, CDR1 is DFQATT and CDR2 is SNEGSKA (reference sequence).

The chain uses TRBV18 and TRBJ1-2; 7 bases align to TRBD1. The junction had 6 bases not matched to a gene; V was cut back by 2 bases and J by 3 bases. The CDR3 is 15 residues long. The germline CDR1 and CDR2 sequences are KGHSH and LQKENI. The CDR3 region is CASSPDRDRHYGYTF. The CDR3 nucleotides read TGTGCCAGCTCACCAGACAGGGATCGGCACTATGGCTACACCTTC. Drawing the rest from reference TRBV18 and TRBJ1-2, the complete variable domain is NAGVMQNPRHLVRRRGQEARLRCSPMKGHSHVYWYRQLPEEGLKFMVYLQKENIIDESGMPKERFSAEFPKEGPSILRIQQVVRGDSAAYFCASSPDRDRHYGYTFGSGTRLTVV.

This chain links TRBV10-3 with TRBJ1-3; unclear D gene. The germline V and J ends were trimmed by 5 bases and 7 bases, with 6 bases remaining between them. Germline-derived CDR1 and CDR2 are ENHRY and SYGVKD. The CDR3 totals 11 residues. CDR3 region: CAISSVNTIYF. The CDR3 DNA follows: TGTGCCATCAGTTCGGTGAACACCATATATTTT.

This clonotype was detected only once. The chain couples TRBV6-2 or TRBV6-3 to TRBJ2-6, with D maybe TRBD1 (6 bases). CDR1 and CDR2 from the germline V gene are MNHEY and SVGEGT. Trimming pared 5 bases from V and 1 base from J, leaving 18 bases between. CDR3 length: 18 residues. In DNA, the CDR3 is TGTGCCAGCAGTCCCCCGACAGGTTTATCGTCTGGGGCCAACGTCCTGACTTTC. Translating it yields CASSPPTGLSSGANVLTF.

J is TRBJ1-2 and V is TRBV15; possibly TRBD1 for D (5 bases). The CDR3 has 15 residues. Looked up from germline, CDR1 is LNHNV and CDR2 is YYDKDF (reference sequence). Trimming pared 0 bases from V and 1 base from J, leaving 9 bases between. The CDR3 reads CATSREQGGNYGYTF. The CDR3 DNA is TGTGCCACCAGCAGAGAGCAGGGTGGTAACTATGGCTACACCTTC.

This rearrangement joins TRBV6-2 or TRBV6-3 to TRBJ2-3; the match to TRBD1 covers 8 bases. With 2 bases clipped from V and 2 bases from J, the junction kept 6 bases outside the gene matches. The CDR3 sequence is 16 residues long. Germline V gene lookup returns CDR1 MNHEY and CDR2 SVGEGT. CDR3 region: CASSYPRDRNTDTQYF. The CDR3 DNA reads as TGTGCCAGCAGTTACCCCCGGGACAGGAACACAGATACGCAGTATTTT.

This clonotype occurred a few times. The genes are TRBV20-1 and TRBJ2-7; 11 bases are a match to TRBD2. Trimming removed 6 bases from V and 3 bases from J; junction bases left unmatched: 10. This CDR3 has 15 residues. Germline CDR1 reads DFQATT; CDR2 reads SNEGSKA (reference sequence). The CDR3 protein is CSAETSGSGIYEQYF. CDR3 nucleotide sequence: TGCAGTGCGGAAACTAGCGGGAGTGGGATCTACGAGCAGTACTTC.

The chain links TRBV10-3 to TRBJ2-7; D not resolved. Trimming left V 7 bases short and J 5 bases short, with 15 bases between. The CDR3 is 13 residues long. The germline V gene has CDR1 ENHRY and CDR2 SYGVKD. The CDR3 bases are TGTGCCATCACAACGACAAAAGGACACGAGCAGTACTTC. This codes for CAITTTKGHEQYF.

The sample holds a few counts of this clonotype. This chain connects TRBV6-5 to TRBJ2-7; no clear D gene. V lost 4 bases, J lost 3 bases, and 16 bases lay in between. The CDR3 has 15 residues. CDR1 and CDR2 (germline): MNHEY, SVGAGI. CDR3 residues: CASSLWTAKGYEQYF. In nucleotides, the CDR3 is TGTGCCAGCAGTTTATGGACCGCAAAGGGCTACGAGCAGTACTTC.

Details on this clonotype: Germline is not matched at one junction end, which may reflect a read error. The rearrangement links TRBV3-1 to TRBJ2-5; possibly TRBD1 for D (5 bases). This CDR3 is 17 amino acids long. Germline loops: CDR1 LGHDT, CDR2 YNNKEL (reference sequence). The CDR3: CASSHYTIGVGQGTQYF. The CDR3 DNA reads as TGTGCCAGCAGCCATTATACGATAGGGGTGGGCCAAGGGACCCAGTACTTC.

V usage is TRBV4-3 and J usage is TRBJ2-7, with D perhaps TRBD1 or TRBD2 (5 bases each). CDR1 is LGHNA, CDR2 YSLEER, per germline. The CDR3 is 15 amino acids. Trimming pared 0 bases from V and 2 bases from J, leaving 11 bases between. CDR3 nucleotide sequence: TGCGCCAGCAGCCAAGAAGGGACGGAAGCCTACGAGCAGTACTTC. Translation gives CASSQEGTEAYEQYF.

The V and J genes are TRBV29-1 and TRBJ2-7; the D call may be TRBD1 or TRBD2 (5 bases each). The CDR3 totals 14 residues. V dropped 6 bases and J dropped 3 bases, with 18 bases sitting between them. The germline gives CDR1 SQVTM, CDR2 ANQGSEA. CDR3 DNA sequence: TGCAGCGTCGAGCTCCGTCTGGGGGACTACGAGCAGTACTTC. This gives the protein CSVELRLGDYEQYF.

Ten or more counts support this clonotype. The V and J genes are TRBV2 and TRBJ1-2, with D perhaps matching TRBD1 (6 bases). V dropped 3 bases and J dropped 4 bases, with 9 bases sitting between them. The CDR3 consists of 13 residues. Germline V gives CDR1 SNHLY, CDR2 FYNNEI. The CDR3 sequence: CASSDGGLYGYTF. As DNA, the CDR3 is TGTGCCAGCAGTGACGGGGGCCTCTATGGCTACACCTTC.

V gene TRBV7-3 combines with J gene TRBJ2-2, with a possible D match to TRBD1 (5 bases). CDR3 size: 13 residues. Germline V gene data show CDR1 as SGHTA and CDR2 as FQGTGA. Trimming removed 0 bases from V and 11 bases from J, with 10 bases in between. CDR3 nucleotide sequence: TGTGCCAGCAGCTTAACCACCCAGGGCGAGCTGTTTTTT. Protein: CASSLTTQGELFF.

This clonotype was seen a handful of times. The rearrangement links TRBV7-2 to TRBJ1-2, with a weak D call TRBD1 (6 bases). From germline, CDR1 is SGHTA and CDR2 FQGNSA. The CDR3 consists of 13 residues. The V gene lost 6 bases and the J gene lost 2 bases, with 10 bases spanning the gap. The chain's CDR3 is CASRRDNNYGYTF. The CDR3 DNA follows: TGTGCCAGCAGACGGGACAACAACTATGGCTACACCTTC.

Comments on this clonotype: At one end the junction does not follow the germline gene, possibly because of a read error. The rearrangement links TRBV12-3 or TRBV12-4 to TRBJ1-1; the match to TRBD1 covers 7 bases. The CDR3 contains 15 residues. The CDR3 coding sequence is TGTGCCAGCAGTCTTGCACAGGGGTGGAACACTGAAGCTCTCTTT. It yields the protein CASSLAQGWNTEALF.

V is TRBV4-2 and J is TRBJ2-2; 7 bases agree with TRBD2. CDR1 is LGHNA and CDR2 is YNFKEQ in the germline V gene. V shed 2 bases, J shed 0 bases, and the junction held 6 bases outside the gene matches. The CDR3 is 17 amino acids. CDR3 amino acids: CASSQRDGRTNTGELFF. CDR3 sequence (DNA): TGTGCCAGCAGCCAAAGGGACGGGAGGACGAACACCGGGGAGCTGTTTTTT.

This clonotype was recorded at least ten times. DNA of the CDR3: TGCGCCAGCAGCTCTCTCCTGACAGGGGGGGAGACCCAGTACTTC. This sequence encodes CASSSLLTGGETQYF. The J gene is TRBJ2-5, the V gene TRBV5-1, with 9 bases aligning to TRBD1. CDR1 and CDR2 (germline): SGHRS, YFSETQ. J lost 5 bases, V lost 3 bases, and 8 bases had no gene match. The CDR3 consists of 15 residues. The full variable domain, with the rest looked up from reference TRBV5-1 and TRBJ2-5, is KAGVTQTPRYLIKTRGQQVTLSCSPISGHRSVSWYQQTPGQGLQFLFEYFSETQRNKGNFPGRFSGRQFSNSRSEMNVSTLELGDSALYLCASSSLLTGGETQYFGPGTRLLVL.

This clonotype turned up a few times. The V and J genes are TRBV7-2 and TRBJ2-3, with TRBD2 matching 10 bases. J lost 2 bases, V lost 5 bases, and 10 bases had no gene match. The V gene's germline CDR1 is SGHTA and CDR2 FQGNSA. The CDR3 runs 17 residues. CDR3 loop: CASSRASGSVITDTQYF. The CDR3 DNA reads TGTGCCAGCAGCCGGGCTAGCGGGAGTGTTATCACAGATACGCAGTATTTT.

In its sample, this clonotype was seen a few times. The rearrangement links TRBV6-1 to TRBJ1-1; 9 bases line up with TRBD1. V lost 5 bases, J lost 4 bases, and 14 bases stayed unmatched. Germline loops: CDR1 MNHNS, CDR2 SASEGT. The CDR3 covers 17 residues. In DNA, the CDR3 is TGTGCCAGCAGTCCCGTGACAGGGGGAGGGTTGACCACTGAAGCTTTCTTT. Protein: CASSPVTGGGLTTEAFF.

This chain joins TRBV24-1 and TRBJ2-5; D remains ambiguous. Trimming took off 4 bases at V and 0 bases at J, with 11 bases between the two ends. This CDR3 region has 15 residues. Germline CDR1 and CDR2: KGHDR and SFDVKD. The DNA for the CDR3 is TGTGCCACCAGTGACCGGACCGAGAACCAAGAGACCCAGTACTTC. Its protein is CATSDRTENQETQYF.

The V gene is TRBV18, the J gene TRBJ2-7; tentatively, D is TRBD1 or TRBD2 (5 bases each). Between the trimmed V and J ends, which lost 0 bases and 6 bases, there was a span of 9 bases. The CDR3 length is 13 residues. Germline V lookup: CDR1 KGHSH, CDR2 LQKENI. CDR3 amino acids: CASSPPGTGEQYF. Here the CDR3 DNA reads TGTGCCAGCTCACCACCCGGGACCGGCGAGCAGTACTTC.

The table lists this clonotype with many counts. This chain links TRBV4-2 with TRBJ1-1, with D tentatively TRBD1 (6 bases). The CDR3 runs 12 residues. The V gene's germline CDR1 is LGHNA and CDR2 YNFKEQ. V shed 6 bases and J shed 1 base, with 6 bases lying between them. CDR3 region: CASRGGNTEAFF. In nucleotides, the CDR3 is TGTGCCAGCAGAGGGGGGAACACTGAAGCTTTCTTT.